The clone carrying this TCR beta chain was detected a few times. Its antigen remains unidentified. Other DNA sequences from this sample encode an identical CDR3 as well. CDR1 is LGHNA and CDR2 is YSLEER in the germline V gene. The CDR3 sequence is 14 residues long. Trimming shortened V by 1 base and J by 5 bases, and 11 bases separated the two germline ends. The data stem from a study of shared clonotypes between healthy human individuals. Study-level findings and limits: Clonotype sharing across a few donors was observed for around 5% of naive CD4 clonotypes. Relative to their counterparts shared across all four donors, non-shared clonotypes exhibited diminished generation probabilities. Sequencing depth was expected to influence donor clonotype sharing.

It was CD45RO-negative cells, positively selected for CCR7, that made up naive CD8 cells, with terminally differentiated effector memory CD45RA+ cells excluded. Donors comprised healthy HIV-negative adults lacking recent acute infections or vaccinations. Data came from immunoSEQ multiplex PCR; TCRdb stores just in-frame clones and leaves some out. Of about 700,000 clones listed, 92% are singletons. Input material: naive CD8+ T cells sorted from blood. The receptor's source is a man aged 30-40 years in good health. The gene calls are TRBV4-3 and TRBJ2-5; D may match TRBD1 or TRBD2 (5 bases each). The CDR3 nucleotides are TGCGCCAGCAGCCAAGCAAGGGGACGGGAGACCCAGTACTTC. Its translation is CASSQARGRETQYF.